This T cell receptor (beta chain) was recorded in a study of blood T cell repertoires in COVID-19. Study background: Acute and convalescent COVID-19 samples came from the United States, Italy and Spain. Sample material is recorded as cDNA or gDNA derived from T cells, B-cell-depleted T cells, or PBMCs.

CDR1 MRHNA and CDR2 SNTAGT come from the germline V gene. V was pared by 4 bases and J by 4 bases, with 8 bases of the junction left unmatched. The CDR3 extends over 15 amino acids. As handled by the study authors: Estimated nucleated cell counts came from reference gene primer amplification. Using immunoSEQ multiplex PCR, the repertoire was profiled, and TCRdb retains in-frame clones only, with some absent. V and J calls and clone size follow that table, whereas D and trimming were derived from the DNA. Of about 110,000 clones in the sample, 80% to 90% were seen once. The chain couples TRBV6-4 to TRBJ1-1, with 8 bases lining up with TRBD1. The sequenced sample was peripheral blood. This sequence originates from an elderly woman with acute or convalescent COVID-19. The CDR3 loop is CASSVQGGGVTEAFF. CDR3 DNA: TGTGCCAGCAGTGTACAGGGGGGGGGTGTCACTGAAGCTTTCTTT.